This is a list of T cell receptor beta chains from one sample in a study of technical replicates of blood from several donors. The method was immunoSEQ multiplex PCR; TCRdb's version includes in-frame clones alone and lacks a portion of them. The sample has around 54,000 clones, around 96% seen once; the top ten hold roughly 0.36%. Sequenced sample: T cells isolated from PBMCs. These TCRs come from a human donor in good health. Both conserved end residues are part of each CDR3. The order of the fields is D gene, J gene, clone size, V gene, CDR3 DNA, CDR3 protein. D genes are given only for firm matches. Clone size is given for some rows only: seen once, a few or many times, or a class if the clone is expanded.

d_gene: TRBD1
j_gene: TRBJ2-7
abundance: NA
v_gene: TRBV6-5
CDR3nt: TGTGCCAGCAGTAAATCGACAGGGGGCTACGAGCAGTACTTC
CDR3aa: CASSKSTGGYEQYF

d_gene: TRBD1
j_gene: TRBJ1-4
abundance: once
v_gene: TRBV29-1
CDR3nt: TGCAGCGCTAAGACAGGGGGTGAGGAAAAACTGTTTTTT
CDR3aa: CSAKTGGEEKLFF

d_gene: NA
j_gene: TRBJ2-2
abundance: few
v_gene: TRBV14
CDR3nt: TGTGCCAGCTTAAAAACGGGGTCGCGCACCGGGGAGCTGTTTTTT
CDR3aa: CASLKTGSRTGELFF

d_gene: TRBD2
j_gene: TRBJ2-2
abundance: NA
v_gene: TRBV4-2
CDR3nt: TGTGCCAGCAGCCAAGACCAGGGAGGGACCGGGGAGCTGTTTTTT
CDR3aa: CASSQDQGGTGELFF

d_gene: NA
j_gene: TRBJ2-1
abundance: NA
v_gene: TRBV28
CDR3nt: TGTGCCAGCGTAACCAGCGGGTATACTCACAATGAGCAGTTCTTC
CDR3aa: CASVTSGYTHNEQFF

d_gene: NA
j_gene: TRBJ1-5
abundance: NA
v_gene: TRBV7-3
CDR3nt: TGTGCCAGCAGCTTAGGTGGGGCGGGCAATCAGCCCCAGCATTTT
CDR3aa: CASSLGGAGNQPQHF

d_gene: TRBD1
j_gene: TRBJ2-7
abundance: NA
v_gene: TRBV4-1
CDR3nt: TGCGCCAGCAGCCGACCCGACAGGGGCTACGAGCAGTACTTC
CDR3aa: CASSRPDRGYEQYF

d_gene: NA
j_gene: TRBJ1-5
abundance: NA
v_gene: TRBV9
CDR3nt: TGTGCCAGCAGCGTCGGACAGTATAGCAATCAGCCCCAGCATTTT
CDR3aa: CASSVGQYSNQPQHF

d_gene: TRBD2
j_gene: TRBJ2-3
abundance: NA
v_gene: TRBV4-1
CDR3nt: TGCGCCAGCAGCCAAGCCTTCCTCAGCGGGATCACAGATACGCAGTATTTT
CDR3aa: CASSQAFLSGITDTQYF

d_gene: TRBD2
j_gene: TRBJ2-5
abundance: NA
v_gene: TRBV19
CDR3nt: TGTGCCAGTAGCCAGGGACTAGCGGAAGAGACCCAGTACTTC
CDR3aa: CASSQGLAEETQYF

d_gene: NA
j_gene: TRBJ1-5
abundance: NA
v_gene: TRBV19
CDR3nt: TGTGCCAGTAGTATAGATCAGGGACACCCACATTTT
CDR3aa: CASSIDQGHPHF

d_gene: NA
j_gene: TRBJ2-7
abundance: once
v_gene: TRBV27
CDR3nt: TGTGCCAGCAGTTTAACCAGGGGGGCCTACGAGCAGTACTTC
CDR3aa: CASSLTRGAYEQYF

d_gene: NA
j_gene: TRBJ2-7
abundance: NA
v_gene: TRBV6-1
CDR3nt: TGTGCCAGCAGTGAAGCGACGGACAGTGGCCACGAGCAGTACTTC
CDR3aa: CASSEATDSGHEQYF

d_gene: NA
j_gene: TRBJ2-1
abundance: NA
v_gene: TRBV27
CDR3nt: TGTGCCAGCAGTTCCCCCCCAAACAATGAGCAGTTCTTC
CDR3aa: CASSSPPNNEQFF

d_gene: NA
j_gene: TRBJ2-7
abundance: NA
v_gene: TRBV30
CDR3nt: TGTGCCTGGAGCGGTCCCTACCCCTACGAGCAGTACTTC
CDR3aa: CAWSGPYPYEQYF

d_gene: NA
j_gene: TRBJ2-7
abundance: NA
v_gene: TRBV13
CDR3nt: TGTGCCAGCAGCTTAACTGAGACAGAGGCCTACGAGCAGTACTTC
CDR3aa: CASSLTETEAYEQYF

d_gene: TRBD2
j_gene: TRBJ2-3
abundance: once
v_gene: TRBV9
CDR3nt: TGTGCCAGCAGCGTTGGGTCCGGGACTAGCGGGGCCAGTGTCACAGATACGCAGTATTTT
CDR3aa: CASSVGSGTSGASVTDTQYF

d_gene: NA
j_gene: TRBJ1-1
abundance: once
v_gene: TRBV25-1
CDR3nt: TGTGCCAGCAGTGCGACAGGACCGAACACTGAAGCTTTCTTT
CDR3aa: CASSATGPNTEAFF

d_gene: NA
j_gene: TRBJ1-1
abundance: NA
v_gene: TRBV9
CDR3nt: TGTGCCATGGCAAAGAACACTGAAGCTTTCTTT
CDR3aa: CAMAKNTEAFF

d_gene: TRBD1
j_gene: TRBJ1-2
abundance: NA
v_gene: TRBV18
CDR3nt: TGTGCCAGCTCAACGGGGACAGGGTTGGAGGGCTACACCTTC
CDR3aa: CASSTGTGLEGYTF

d_gene: TRBD2
j_gene: TRBJ2-7
abundance: NA
v_gene: TRBV18
CDR3nt: TGTGCCAGCTCACCCGGGACTAGTTCTCCCCGATACGAGCAGTACTTC
CDR3aa: CASSPGTSSPRYEQYF

d_gene: NA
j_gene: TRBJ1-1
abundance: NA
v_gene: TRBV27
CDR3nt: TGTGCCAGCAGTGTTGGGGGCGCAAACACTGAAGCTTTCTTT
CDR3aa: CASSVGGANTEAFF

d_gene: NA
j_gene: TRBJ2-7
abundance: NA
v_gene: TRBV9
CDR3nt: TGTGCCAGCAGCGTAGGGGGAGCCCACGAGCAGTACTTC
CDR3aa: CASSVGGAHEQYF

d_gene: TRBD1
j_gene: TRBJ1-2
abundance: NA
v_gene: TRBV7-9
CDR3nt: TGTGCCAGCAGCTTAATCCAGGGACAGGGGTATAACTATGGCTACACCTTC
CDR3aa: CASSLIQGQGYNYGYTF

d_gene: TRBD1
j_gene: TRBJ2-7
abundance: NA
v_gene: TRBV29-1
CDR3nt: TGCAGCGTGACCGGACAGGGCGAGCAGTACTTC
CDR3aa: CSVTGQGEQYF

d_gene: NA
j_gene: TRBJ2-5
abundance: NA
v_gene: TRBV5-4
CDR3nt: TGTGCCAGCAGCTCTCAGGGAAGCCAAGAGACCCAGTACTTC
CDR3aa: CASSSQGSQETQYF

d_gene: TRBD1
j_gene: TRBJ1-2
abundance: NA
v_gene: TRBV30
CDR3nt: TGTGCCTGGAGTGAACAGGGGAGCGGCTATGGCTACACCTTC
CDR3aa: CAWSEQGSGYGYTF

d_gene: NA
j_gene: TRBJ2-3
abundance: NA
v_gene: TRBV5-6
CDR3nt: TGTGCCAGCAGGCAGCGGGGCACAGATACGCAGTATTTT
CDR3aa: CASRQRGTDTQYF

d_gene: TRBD2
j_gene: TRBJ2-2
abundance: NA
v_gene: TRBV28
CDR3nt: TGTGCCAGCAGTTTGTCCGGGACTAGCCTCACCGGGGAGCTGTTTTTT
CDR3aa: CASSLSGTSLTGELFF

d_gene: NA
j_gene: TRBJ2-5
abundance: NA
v_gene: TRBV5-6
CDR3nt: TGTGCCAGCAGCTTGTTTACGGAAAGAGGGGAGACCCAGTACTTC
CDR3aa: CASSLFTERGETQYF